These T cell receptor beta chains were read from a single sample in a study of blood T cell repertoires in COVID-19. Assay used: immunoSEQ multiplex PCR; TCRdb lists only in-frame clones, some missing. The sample yields hundreds of thousands of clones, less than 90% seen once. The material sequenced was PBMCs or T cells enriched from blood (not recorded which). The receptors here all came from a woman between 35 and 50 years old who had recovered from COVID-19. Both conserved end residues are part of each CDR3. D genes are given only for firm matches.

v_gene,d_gene,CDR3aa
TRBV6-5,NA,CASSIGRGYTF
TRBV2,NA,CASSSAWRGNEQFF
TRBV6-5,NA,CASSYQGEVDTQYF
TRBV9,NA,CASSGTQGSPYNEQFF
TRBV28,TRBD1,CASSLRQGPYNEQFF
TRBV29-1,TRBD1,CSVLGQAMNTEAFF
TRBV6-5,TRBD1,CASSYGGQGYSPLHF
TRBV28,NA,CASRVSLTGGNTIYF
TRBV19,NA,CASSIGRDGHEQYF
TRBV4-1,NA,CASSRSGTPNSEKLFF
TRBV11-2,NA,CASSLEALFTEAFF
TRBV5-6,TRBD2,CASTLRGADTQYF
TRBV7-9,NA,CASSHWTENTEAFF
TRBV19,TRBD1,CASSKTGGDEKLFF
TRBV2,NA,CASMFTGEMGTGELFF
TRBV19,TRBD1,CASSTTRQGFFTF
TRBV29-1,NA,CSVGLNTGELFF
TRBV3-1/TRBV3-2,NA,CASSKRGRGTDTQYF
TRBV5-8,NA,CASSQPGTSYRDTIYF
TRBV28,TRBD1,CASRQGAGNEKLFF
TRBV5-1,NA,CASRPVGRWEQYF
TRBV19,TRBD2,CASSIYAGVAGELFF
TRBV5-4,NA,CASSLGLPTGTGELFF
TRBV18,NA,CASSAQVENTGELFF
TRBV6-4,TRBD1,CASSRDRLTGELFF
TRBV7-2,NA,CASSPRLPTGELFF
TRBV9,TRBD1,CASSTQGDTGELFF
TRBV28,TRBD2,CASRGGRTDTQYF
TRBV10-3,TRBD1,CAISEGQGIAKNIQYF
TRBV19,TRBD1,CASRRDRGDNQPQHF
TRBV6-2/TRBV6-3,TRBD1,CASSSSGLGQGRSYGYTF
TRBV11-2,NA,CASSLGVQGSSNTEAFF
TRBV3-1/TRBV3-2,TRBD2,CASSHSGSGNEQYF
TRBV12-3/TRBV12-4,NA,CASRRGGGTEQFF
TRBV19,NA,CASSIVGLRRSYSNQPQHF
TRBV10-1,TRBD2,CASSPGLAGGPGRNEQFF
TRBV28,TRBD1,CASNLGGQVAYEQYF
TRBV7-2,TRBD2,CASSFSGTSGEQFF
TRBV24-1,NA,CATSDLQEQGLREKLFF
TRBV5-1,TRBD1,CASSLRTGGPLSGNTIYF
TRBV5-1,NA,CASNVGSLNTEAFF
TRBV6-5,NA,CAVPTGVYGTGELFF
TRBV7-2,TRBD1,CASTSTGNNSPLHF
TRBV7-9,NA,CASSLRGSETQYF
TRBV19,NA,CASNMRQGFGGTQYF
TRBV27,TRBD1,CASSYRGFNQPQHF
TRBV6-2/TRBV6-3,TRBD1,CASSYLQGSSGNTIYF
TRBV28,NA,CALKGRSYNSPLHF
TRBV10-3,TRBD2,CAISASGNTGELFF